Below, 21 T cell receptor beta chains from the same sample are listed, as sequenced in a study of blood T cell repertoires in COVID-19. Sequenced by immunoSEQ multiplex PCR; TCRdb stores in-frame clones only, minus some. This sample carries 200,000 to 300,000 clones, approximately 88% of them seen once, and the ten largest clones take under 2.5%. Specimen: PBMCs or T cells enriched from blood (not recorded which). Source of these receptors: a woman in her forties with acute COVID-19.

CDR3: CASRFRGSSYEQYF. Here the CDR3 DNA reads TGTGCCAGTCGATTCCGGGGTTCCTCCTACGAGCAGTACTTC. This rearrangement joins TRBV2 to TRBJ2-7; tentatively, D is TRBD2 (5 bases). Germline V CDR1 and CDR2: SNHLY, FYNNEI. Trimming removed 9 bases from V and 0 bases from J, with 15 bases in between. CDR3 length: 14 residues.

V usage is TRBV7-9 and J usage is TRBJ1-1; the D gene is possibly TRBD1 (5 bases). V was shortened by 5 bases and J by 3 bases, with 7 bases between the two germline ends. CDR3 length: 12 amino acids. The germline gives CDR1 SEHNR, CDR2 FQNEAQ (reference sequence). Written as DNA, the CDR3 is TGTGCCAGCAGCCCCAGGGACACTGAAGCTTTCTTT. Translation: CASSPRDTEAFF.

V usage is TRBV5-6 and J usage is TRBJ2-5, with 7 positions matching TRBD2. Germline values: CDR1 SGHDT, CDR2 YYEEEE. There are 16 residues in the CDR3. V dropped 0 bases and J dropped 5; count of bases not matched to a gene: 10. Here the CDR3 reads CASSLANAGVRETQYF. The CDR3 DNA sequence: TGTGCCAGCAGCTTGGCCAACGCGGGAGTGCGGGAGACCCAGTACTTC.

The chain has TRBV9 and TRBJ1-4, with a possible D match to TRBD1 (6 bases). CDR1 SGDLS and CDR2 YYNGEE come from the germline V gene. The CDR3 is made up of 15 amino acids. V gave up 0 bases and J gave up 7 bases, with 13 bases separating them. DNA of the CDR3: TGTGCCAGCAGCGTAGCTCCCACACAGGGTGAAAAACTGTTTTTT. It codes for CASSVAPTQGEKLFF.

The J gene is TRBJ2-2, the V gene TRBV18; perhaps TRBD1 as D (6 bases). The CDR3 covers 14 residues. Germline V lookup: CDR1 KGHSH, CDR2 LQKENI. V dropped 4 bases and J dropped 6 bases, with 12 bases sitting between them. This chain's CDR3 is CASSLYNRAGELFF. The DNA of the CDR3 is TGTGCCAGCTCACTCTACAACAGGGCCGGGGAGCTGTTTTTT.

The chain has TRBV21-1 and TRBJ1-2; no check of the table's D call, TRBD1, against the DNA was made. TRBV21-1 is shown as a pseudogene. The CDR3 extends over 14 amino acids. CDR3 bases: TGTGCCAGCAGCAAAGCGCTCTGGGACAATGGCTACACCTTC. It specifies CASSKALWDNGYTF.

The V and J genes are TRBV4-3 and TRBJ1-2; D is unclear. V was clipped by 0 bases and J by 4 bases, with 9 bases between them. From germline, CDR1 is LGHNA and CDR2 YSLEER. The CDR3 consists of 14 residues. As DNA, the CDR3 is TGCGCCAGCAGCCAAGAGGCAAAATCCTATGGCTACACCTTC. This gives the protein CASSQEAKSYGYTF.

This sequence joins TRBV5-8 and TRBJ2-7; maybe TRBD2 (7 bases). Germline values: CDR1 SGHTS, CDR2 YDEGEE. The CDR3 runs to 16 residues. V was trimmed by 2 bases and J by 1 base, leaving 16 bases between them. The CDR3 DNA reads as TGTGCCAGCAGCTTCTCTGGGGGGGCCCTTTCCTACGAGCAGTACTTC. Translation: CASSFSGGALSYEQYF.

J is TRBJ2-1 and V is TRBV27; 7 bases align to TRBD2. Germline V lookup: CDR1 MNHEY, CDR2 SMNVEV (reference sequence). V dropped 4 bases and J dropped 15; count of bases not matched to a gene: 12. The CDR3 is 13 amino acids. Written as DNA, the CDR3 is TGTGCCAGCAGTTGGGGTCGACTAGCCAGTATGTTCTTC. It specifies CASSWGRLASMFF.

The rearrangement joins TRBV29-1 to TRBJ1-1; a weak D match, TRBD1 (5 bases). The CDR3 has 12 amino acids. Germline CDR1 and CDR2: SQVTM and ANQGSEA. V lost 7 bases, J lost 1 base, and 10 bases lay in between. CDR3 nucleotides: TGCAGCGCCCGCGGGGCGAACACTGAAGCTTTCTTT. Translating it yields CSARGANTEAFF.

The rearrangement uses TRBV7-8 and TRBJ2-7; TRBD2 matches 11 bases. V shed 5 bases, J shed 1 base, and the junction held 10 bases outside the gene matches. The CDR3 is 17 amino acids. CDR1 is SGHVS and CDR2 is FQNEAQ in the germline V gene. CDR3 DNA sequence: TGTGCCAGCAGCCCCCGGCCGACTAGCGGGGCGTCCTACGAGCAGTACTTC. Its protein is CASSPRPTSGASYEQYF.

This chain links TRBV4-1 with TRBJ2-3; 9 nucleotides align to TRBD2. Trimming cost V 1 base and J 2 bases; bases outside gene matches: 4. Germline loops: CDR1 MGHRA, CDR2 YSYEKL. The CDR3 loop spans 16 amino acids. The DNA for the CDR3 is TGCGCCAGCAGCCAAGTTAGCGGGAGTATCACAGATACGCAGTATTTT. This translates into CASSQVSGSITDTQYF.

CDR3 nucleotide sequence: TGTGCCAGCAGCCAAGAGGCTAGCGGGGGTTCAGATACGCAGTATTTT. Its translation is CASSQEASGGSDTQYF. This chain joins TRBV4-2 and TRBJ2-3; 10 nucleotides agree with TRBD2. CDR1 and CDR2 (germline): LGHNA, YNFKEQ. The J segment lost 4 bases and the V segment lost 0 bases, leaving 4 bases of the junction unmatched. This CDR3 spans 16 amino acids.

The chain uses TRBV29-1 and TRBJ1-2; D may be TRBD1 (5 bases). Germline V gene lookup returns CDR1 SQVTM and CDR2 ANQGSEA. This CDR3 region has 12 residues. Trimming cost V 4 bases and J 4 bases, with 10 bases left between them. CDR3 loop: CSVAKTAYGYTF. In nucleotides, the CDR3 is TGCAGCGTTGCTAAGACAGCCTATGGCTACACCTTC.

This clone was found once. The chain links TRBV30 to TRBJ2-3; the D gene is possibly TRBD1 (5 bases). CDR1 and CDR2 (germline): GTSNPN, SVGIG (reference sequence). V was clipped by 2 bases and J by 8 bases, with 17 bases between them. The CDR3 sequence is 14 residues long. The CDR3 region is CAWSPGYGAGTQYF. CDR3 sequence (DNA): TGTGCCTGGAGTCCCGGGTATGGGGCCGGTACGCAGTATTTT.

The chain is built from TRBV5-1 and TRBJ2-5; 7 nucleotides align to TRBD1. The CDR3 contains 15 residues. Germline V gene lookup returns CDR1 SGHRS and CDR2 YFSETQ. The trim removed 0 bases at V and 2 bases at J, leaving 4 bases unmatched. The CDR3: CASSLAGRGQETQYF. DNA for the CDR3: TGCGCCAGCAGCTTGGCCGGCAGGGGGCAAGAGACCCAGTACTTC. Full variable domain (remainder filled in from reference TRBV5-1 and TRBJ2-5): KAGVTQTPRYLIKTRGQQVTLSCSPISGHRSVSWYQQTPGQGLQFLFEYFSETQRNKGNFPGRFSGRQFSNSRSEMNVSTLELGDSALYLCASSLAGRGQETQYFGPGTRLLVL.

The gene calls are TRBV2 and TRBJ2-5; 8 bases line up with TRBD1. The CDR3 is 15 residues long. Per the germline V gene, CDR1 is SNHLY and CDR2 is FYNNEI. V gave up 7 bases and J gave up 6 bases; unmatched junction bases: 13. CDR3 in amino acids: CASINPDRGRKTQYF. The CDR3 DNA is TGTGCCAGCATTAATCCCGACAGGGGCCGAAAGACCCAGTACTTC.

This rearrangement joins TRBV30 to TRBJ1-2; weak D call: TRBD1 (6 bases). CDR3 length: 11 residues. The germline CDR1 and CDR2 sequences are GTSNPN and SVGIG (reference sequence). The V end was cut by 6 bases, the J end by 6 bases, with 11 bases between. In DNA form, the CDR3 reads TGTGCCTGTCAGGGGCTGGATGGCTACACCTTC. Translated: CACQGLDGYTF.

The gene calls are TRBV30 and TRBJ2-5; D is uncertain. This CDR3 region has 11 residues. Germline V gene sequence: CDR1 GTSNPN, CDR2 SVGIG (reference sequence). V lost 1 base and J 3 bases, leaving 3 bases between the germline ends. The CDR3 DNA reads TGTGCCTGGAGTGGAGAAGAGACCCAGTACTTC. It codes for CAWSGEETQYF.

This chain uses TRBV15 with TRBJ2-5, with D unresolved. The CDR3 totals 15 residues. Deletions cut 1 base from V and 5 bases from J, with 14 bases between. Germline loops: CDR1 LNHNV, CDR2 YYDKDF (reference sequence). CDR3 sequence: CATSRVYSARETQYF. In DNA, the CDR3 is TGTGCCACCAGCAGAGTCTACAGTGCTCGGGAGACCCAGTACTTC.

CDR3 nucleotides: TGTGCCAGCAGCCAAGATCAGACAGGCAGTTTGTATGGCTACACCTTC. This gives the protein CASSQDQTGSLYGYTF. The chain links TRBV3-1 (or the pseudogene TRBV3-2) to TRBJ1-2; perhaps TRBD1 as D (6 bases). Germline V gene data show CDR1 as LGHDT and CDR2 as YNNKEL (reference sequence). Trimming took 0 bases from V and 5 from J, leaving 16 bases between them. CDR3 size: 16 residues.